A single T cell receptor (beta chain) is shown here with its context. Antigen: not known. A mixed TRB-A/B primer pool amplified rearranged TRB by multiplex touch-down PCR. TCRdb used MiXCR to reprocess the multiplex PCR reads, holding one entry per CDR3 protein. The table shows over 10,000 distinct CDR3 sequences, with about 25% occurring only once. This CDR3 has 11 amino acids. The germline CDR1 and CDR2 sequences are DFQATT and SNEGSKA (reference sequence). The V gene lost 6 bases and the J gene lost 12 bases, with 17 bases spanning the gap. These data belong to a study of T cell repertoires in aging, cancer and after chemotherapy. Overall study: Over several months to years, re-sampled healthy donor repertoires clearly shared clones. Study observations and caveats: In each cancer cohort, median generation probability increased across chemotherapy, suggesting thymic output rebounded. In cancer patients, declining TCR diversity with age involved lost richness and lost evenness.

Amplification of TCR beta used genomic DNA extracted from peripheral blood. The sequenced sample consisted of blood. The source is a human donor in good health. The genes are TRBV20-1 and TRBJ1-2; D is possibly TRBD1 (5 bases). The chain's CDR3 is CSAEQQDRDTF. The CDR3 DNA follows: TGCAGTGCGGAACAACAGGACCGCGACACCTTC.